Many counts were recorded for the clone carrying this T cell receptor (beta chain). The data stem from a study of blood T cell repertoires in COVID-19. Whole-study context: Acute-phase and convalescent COVID-19 samples originated in the United States, Italy and Spain. Sample material is recorded as cDNA or gDNA derived from T cells, B-cell-depleted T cells, or PBMCs.

Original processing notes: Reference gene primer amplification gave estimated nucleated cell counts. Sequencing was performed with immunoSEQ multiplex PCR; in TCRdb, only in-frame clones are kept and a portion is missing. V, J and clone size reflect that table, while D and trimming were determined from the DNA. The data show some 70,000 clones, with around 88% seen just once and roughly 0.58% held by the top ten. Trimming left V 5 bases short and J 2 bases short, with 17 bases between. The germline gives CDR1 MNHEY, CDR2 SVGEGT. This CDR3 comprises 16 residues. This TCR derives from a man aged 55 to 70 with acute or convalescent COVID-19. Sequencing was performed on peripheral blood. The gene calls are TRBV6-2 or TRBV6-3 and TRBJ2-3; D might be TRBD1 (6 bases). CDR3 DNA: TGTGCCAGCAGTCCAATCACAGGGTATTCCACAGATACGCAGTATTTT. This sequence encodes CASSPITGYSTDTQYF.